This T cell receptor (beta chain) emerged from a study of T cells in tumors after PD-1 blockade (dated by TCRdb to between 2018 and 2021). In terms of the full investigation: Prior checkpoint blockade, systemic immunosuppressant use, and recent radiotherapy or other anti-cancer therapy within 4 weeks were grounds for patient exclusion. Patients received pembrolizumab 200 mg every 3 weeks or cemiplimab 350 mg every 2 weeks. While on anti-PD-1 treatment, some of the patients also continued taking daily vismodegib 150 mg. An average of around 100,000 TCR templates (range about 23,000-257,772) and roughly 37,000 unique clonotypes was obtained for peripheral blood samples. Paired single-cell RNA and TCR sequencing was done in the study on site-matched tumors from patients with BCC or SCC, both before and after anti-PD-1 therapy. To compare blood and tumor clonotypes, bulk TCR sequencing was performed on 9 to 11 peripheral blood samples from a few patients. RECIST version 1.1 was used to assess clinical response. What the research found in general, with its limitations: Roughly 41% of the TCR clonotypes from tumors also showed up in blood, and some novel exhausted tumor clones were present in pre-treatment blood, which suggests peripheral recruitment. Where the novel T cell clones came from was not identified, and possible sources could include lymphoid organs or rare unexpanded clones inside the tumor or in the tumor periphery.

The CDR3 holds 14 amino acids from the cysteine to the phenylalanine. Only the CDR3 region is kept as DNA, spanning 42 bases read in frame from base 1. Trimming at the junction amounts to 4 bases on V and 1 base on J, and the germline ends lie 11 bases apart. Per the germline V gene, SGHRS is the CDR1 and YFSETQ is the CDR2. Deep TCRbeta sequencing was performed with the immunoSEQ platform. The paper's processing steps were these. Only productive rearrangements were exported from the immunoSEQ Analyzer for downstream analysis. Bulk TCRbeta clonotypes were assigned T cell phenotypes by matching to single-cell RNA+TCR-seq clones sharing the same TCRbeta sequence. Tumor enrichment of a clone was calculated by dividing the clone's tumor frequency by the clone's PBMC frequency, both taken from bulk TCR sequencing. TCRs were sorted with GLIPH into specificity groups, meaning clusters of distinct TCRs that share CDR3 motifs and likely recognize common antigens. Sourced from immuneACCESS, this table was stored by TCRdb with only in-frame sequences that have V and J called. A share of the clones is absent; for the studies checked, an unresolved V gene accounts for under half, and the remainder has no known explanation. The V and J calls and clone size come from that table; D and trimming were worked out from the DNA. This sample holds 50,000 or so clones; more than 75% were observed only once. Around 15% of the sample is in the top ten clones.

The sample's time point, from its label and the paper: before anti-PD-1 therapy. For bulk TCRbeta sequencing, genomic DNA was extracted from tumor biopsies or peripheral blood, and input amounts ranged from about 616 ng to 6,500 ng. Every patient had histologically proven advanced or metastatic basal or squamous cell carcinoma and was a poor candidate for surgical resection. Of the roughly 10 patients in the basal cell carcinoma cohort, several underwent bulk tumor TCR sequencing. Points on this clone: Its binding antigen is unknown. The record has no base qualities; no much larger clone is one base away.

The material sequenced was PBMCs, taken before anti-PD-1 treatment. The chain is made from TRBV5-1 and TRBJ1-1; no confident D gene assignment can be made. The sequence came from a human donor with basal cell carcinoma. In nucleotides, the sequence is TGCGCCAGCAGCACCCGGACCGCGAACACTGAAGCTTTCTTT. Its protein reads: CASSTRTANTEAFF.